The following is a TCR beta chain sequence with its context. Assay used: immunoSEQ multiplex PCR; TCRdb lists only in-frame clones, some missing. The sample contains under 2.5 million clones, just under 95% of which appear only once. The split of CD4+ cells yielded CD45RA+ naive and CD45RA-negative memory subsets. The source of the sample is a study of shared clonotypes between healthy human individuals. Study-level information: The study enrolled a couple of women and a few men aged 18 to 49.

Germline values: CDR1 LGHNA, CDR2 YNFKEQ. Trimming pared 0 bases from V and 5 bases from J, leaving 8 bases between. This CDR3 comprises 14 residues. The sequencing input was naive CD4+ T cells from PBMCs. Sample subset: CD45RA+ positively selected. V is TRBV4-2 and J is TRBJ2-1; D is ambiguous. The origin of this receptor is a man aged 18 to 29 in good health. Some clones in this sample may be carry-over from other donors' samples. In DNA form, the CDR3 reads TGTGCCAGCAGCCAAGACGGGCGCGACAATGAGCAGTTCTTC. This encodes CASSQDGRDNEQFF.